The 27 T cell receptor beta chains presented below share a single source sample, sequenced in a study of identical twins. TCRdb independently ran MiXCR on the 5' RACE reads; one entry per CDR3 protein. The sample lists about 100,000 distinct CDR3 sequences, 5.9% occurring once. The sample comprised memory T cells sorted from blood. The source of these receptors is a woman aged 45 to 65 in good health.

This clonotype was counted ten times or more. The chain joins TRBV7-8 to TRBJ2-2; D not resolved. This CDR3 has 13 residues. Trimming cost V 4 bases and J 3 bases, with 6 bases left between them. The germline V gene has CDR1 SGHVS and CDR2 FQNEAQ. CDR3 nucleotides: TGTGCCAGCAGCTCCGTGCACACCGGGGAGCTGTTTTTT. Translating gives CASSSVHTGELFF.

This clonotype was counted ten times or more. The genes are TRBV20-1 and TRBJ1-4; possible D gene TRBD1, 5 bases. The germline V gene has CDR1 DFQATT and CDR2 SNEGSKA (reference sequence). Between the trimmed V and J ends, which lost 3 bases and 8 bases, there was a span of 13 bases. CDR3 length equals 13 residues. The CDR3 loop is CSASVQRGEKLFF. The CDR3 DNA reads TGCAGTGCTAGTGTTCAGCGGGGCGAAAAACTGTTTTTT.

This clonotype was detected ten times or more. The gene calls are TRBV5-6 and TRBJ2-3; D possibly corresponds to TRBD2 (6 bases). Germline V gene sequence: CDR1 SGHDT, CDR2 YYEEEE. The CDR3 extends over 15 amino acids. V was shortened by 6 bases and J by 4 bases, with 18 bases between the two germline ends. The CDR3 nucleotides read TGTGCCAGCACCTCGGGACTGATGAGTTCAGATACGCAGTATTTT. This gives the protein CASTSGLMSSDTQYF.

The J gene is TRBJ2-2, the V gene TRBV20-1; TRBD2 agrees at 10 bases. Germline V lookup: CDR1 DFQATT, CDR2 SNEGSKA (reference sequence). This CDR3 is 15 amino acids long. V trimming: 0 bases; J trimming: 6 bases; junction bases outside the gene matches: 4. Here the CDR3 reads CSARDPGLASGELFF. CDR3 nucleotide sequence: TGCAGTGCTAGAGATCCGGGACTAGCGTCCGGGGAGCTGTTTTTT.

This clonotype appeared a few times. The DNA of the CDR3 is TGTGCCTGGTTGGACCGGGCGCTTCTCAACTATGGCTACACCTTC. This encodes CAWLDRALLNYGYTF. The chain joins TRBV30 to TRBJ1-2; D unresolved. CDR3 length: 15 amino acids. The V and J ends lost 5 bases and 2 bases respectively, with 18 bases between them. The germline V gene has CDR1 GTSNPN and CDR2 SVGIG (reference sequence).

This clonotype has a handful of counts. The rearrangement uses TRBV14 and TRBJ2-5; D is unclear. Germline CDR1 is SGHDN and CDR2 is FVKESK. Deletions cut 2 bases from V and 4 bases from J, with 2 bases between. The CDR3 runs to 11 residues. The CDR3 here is CASSQLETQYF. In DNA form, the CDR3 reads TGTGCCAGCAGCCAATTAGAGACCCAGTACTTC. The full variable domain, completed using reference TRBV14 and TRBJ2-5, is EAGVTQFPSHSVIEKGQTVTLRCDPISGHDNLYWYRRVMGKEIKFLLHFVKESKQDESGMPNNRFLAERTGGTYSTLKVQPAELEDSGVYFCASSQLETQYFGPGTRLLVL.

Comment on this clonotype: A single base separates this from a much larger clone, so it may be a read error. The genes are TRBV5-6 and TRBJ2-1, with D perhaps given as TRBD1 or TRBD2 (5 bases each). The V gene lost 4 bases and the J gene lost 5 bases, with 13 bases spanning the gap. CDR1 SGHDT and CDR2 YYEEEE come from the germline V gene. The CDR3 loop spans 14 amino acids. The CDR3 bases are TGTGCCAGCAGCCTCCCCGGGGCCGACAATGAGCAGTTCTTC. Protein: CASSLPGADNEQFF.

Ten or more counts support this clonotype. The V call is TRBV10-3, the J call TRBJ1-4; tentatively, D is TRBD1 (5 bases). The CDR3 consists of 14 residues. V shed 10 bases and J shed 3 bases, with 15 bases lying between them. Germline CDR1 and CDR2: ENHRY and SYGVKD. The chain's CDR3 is CATGRTGPNEKLFF. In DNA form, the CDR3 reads TGTGCCACCGGAAGGACGGGGCCTAATGAAAAACTGTTTTTT.

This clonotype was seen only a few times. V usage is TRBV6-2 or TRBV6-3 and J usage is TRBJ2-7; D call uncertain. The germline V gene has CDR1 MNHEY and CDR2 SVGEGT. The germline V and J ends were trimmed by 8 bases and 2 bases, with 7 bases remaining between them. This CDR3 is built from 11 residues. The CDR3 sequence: CASRLAYEQYV. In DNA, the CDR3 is TGTGCCAGCCGACTCGCCTACGAGCAGTACGTC.

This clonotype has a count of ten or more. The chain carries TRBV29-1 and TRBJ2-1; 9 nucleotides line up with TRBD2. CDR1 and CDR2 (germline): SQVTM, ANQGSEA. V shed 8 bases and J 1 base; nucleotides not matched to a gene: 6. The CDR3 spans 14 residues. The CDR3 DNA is TGCAGCACTCAAGCGGGAGGTTCCTACAATGAGCAGTTCTTC. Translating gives CSTQAGGSYNEQFF.

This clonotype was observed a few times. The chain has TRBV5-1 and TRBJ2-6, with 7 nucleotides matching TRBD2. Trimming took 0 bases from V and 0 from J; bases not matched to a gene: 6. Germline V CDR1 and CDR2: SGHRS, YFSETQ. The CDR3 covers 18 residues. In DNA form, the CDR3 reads TGCGCCAGCAGCTTGGGTTTAGCGGGTAGCTCTGGGGCCAACGTCCTGACTTTC. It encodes CASSLGLAGSSGANVLTF.

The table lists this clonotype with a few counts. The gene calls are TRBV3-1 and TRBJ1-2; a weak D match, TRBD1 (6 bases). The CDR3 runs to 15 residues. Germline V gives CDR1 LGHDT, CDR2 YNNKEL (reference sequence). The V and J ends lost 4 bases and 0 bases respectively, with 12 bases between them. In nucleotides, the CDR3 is TGTGCCAGCAGCCGTGGACAGAACTCTAACTATGGCTACACCTTC. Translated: CASSRGQNSNYGYTF.

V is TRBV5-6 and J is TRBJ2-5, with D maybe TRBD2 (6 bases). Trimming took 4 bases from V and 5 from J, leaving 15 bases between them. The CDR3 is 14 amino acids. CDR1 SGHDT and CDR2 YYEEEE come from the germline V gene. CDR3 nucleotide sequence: TGTGCCAGCAGCGGAGGGATCCAACACGAGACCCAGTACTTC. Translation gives CASSGGIQHETQYF.

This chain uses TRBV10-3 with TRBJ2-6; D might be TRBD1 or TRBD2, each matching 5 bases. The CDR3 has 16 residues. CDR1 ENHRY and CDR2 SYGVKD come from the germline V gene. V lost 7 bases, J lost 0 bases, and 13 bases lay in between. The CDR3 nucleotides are TGTGCCATCACCGAGGGACGCAACTCTGGGGCCAACGTCCTGACTTTC. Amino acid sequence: CAITEGRNSGANVLTF.

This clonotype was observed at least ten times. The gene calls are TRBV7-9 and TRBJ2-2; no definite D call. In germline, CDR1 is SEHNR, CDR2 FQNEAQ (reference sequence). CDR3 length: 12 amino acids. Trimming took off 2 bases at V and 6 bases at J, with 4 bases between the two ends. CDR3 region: CASSLRPGELFF. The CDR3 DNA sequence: TGTGCCAGCAGCTTAAGGCCCGGGGAGCTGTTTTTT.

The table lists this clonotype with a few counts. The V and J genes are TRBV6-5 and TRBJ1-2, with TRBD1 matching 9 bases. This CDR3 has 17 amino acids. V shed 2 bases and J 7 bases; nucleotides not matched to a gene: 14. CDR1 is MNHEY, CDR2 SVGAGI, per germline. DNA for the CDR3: TGTGCCAGCAGTTACAGTCCCGGGACAGGGATGAGGGGTGGCTACACCTTC. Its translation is CASSYSPGTGMRGGYTF.

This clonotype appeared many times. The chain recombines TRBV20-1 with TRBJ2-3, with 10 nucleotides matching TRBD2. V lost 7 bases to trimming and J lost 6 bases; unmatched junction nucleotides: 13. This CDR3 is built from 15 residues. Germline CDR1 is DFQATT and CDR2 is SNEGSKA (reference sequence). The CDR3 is CSVLRTSGLGDTQYF. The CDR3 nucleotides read TGCAGTGTTCTTAGGACTAGCGGTTTGGGGGATACGCAGTATTTT.

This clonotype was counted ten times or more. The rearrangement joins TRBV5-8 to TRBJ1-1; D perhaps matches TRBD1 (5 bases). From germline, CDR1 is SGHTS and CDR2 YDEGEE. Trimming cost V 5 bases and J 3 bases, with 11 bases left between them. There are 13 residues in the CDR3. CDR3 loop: CASRLNRYTEAFF. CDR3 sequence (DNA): TGTGCCAGCAGACTAAACAGGTACACTGAAGCTTTCTTT.

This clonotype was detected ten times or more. CDR3 sequence: CASGSITQYF. The CDR3 nucleotides are TGTGCTAGTGGTTCAATTACGCAGTATTTT. This chain links TRBV12-5 with TRBJ2-3; unclear D gene. CDR1 and CDR2 (germline): LGHNT, FRNRAP. The CDR3 has 10 amino acids. Trimming cost V 4 bases and J 8 bases, with 4 bases left between them.

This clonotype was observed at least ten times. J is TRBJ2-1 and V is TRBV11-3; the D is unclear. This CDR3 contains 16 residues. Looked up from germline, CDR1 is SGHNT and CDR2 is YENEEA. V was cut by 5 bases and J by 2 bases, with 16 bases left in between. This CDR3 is CASSRIFGSTYNEQFF. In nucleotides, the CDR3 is TGTGCCAGCAGCCGGATCTTCGGGTCGACCTACAATGAGCAGTTCTTC. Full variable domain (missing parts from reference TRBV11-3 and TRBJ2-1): EAGVVQSPRYKIIEKKQPVAFWCNPISGHNTLYWYLQNLGQGPELLIRYENEEAVDDSQLPKDRFSAERLKGVDSTLKIQPAELGDSAVYLCASSRIFGSTYNEQFFGPGTRLTVL.

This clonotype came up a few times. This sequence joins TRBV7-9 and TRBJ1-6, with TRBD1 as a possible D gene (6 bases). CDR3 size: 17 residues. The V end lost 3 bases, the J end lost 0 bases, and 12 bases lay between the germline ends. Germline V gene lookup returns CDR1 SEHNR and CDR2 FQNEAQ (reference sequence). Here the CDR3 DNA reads TGTGCCAGCAGCTTCGGACAGTCGAGCTCCTATAATTCACCCCTCCACTTT. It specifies CASSFGQSSSYNSPLHF.

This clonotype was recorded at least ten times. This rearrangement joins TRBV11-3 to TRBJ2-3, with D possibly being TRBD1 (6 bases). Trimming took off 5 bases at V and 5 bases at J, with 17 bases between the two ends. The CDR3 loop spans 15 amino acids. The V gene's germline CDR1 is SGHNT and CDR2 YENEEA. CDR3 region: CASSLTGSPLDTQYF. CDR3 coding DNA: TGTGCCAGCAGCCTCACAGGGTCCCCACTAGATACGCAGTATTTT. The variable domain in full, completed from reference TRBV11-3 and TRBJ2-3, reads EAGVVQSPRYKIIEKKQPVAFWCNPISGHNTLYWYLQNLGQGPELLIRYENEEAVDDSQLPKDRFSAERLKGVDSTLKIQPAELGDSAVYLCASSLTGSPLDTQYFGPGTRLTVL.

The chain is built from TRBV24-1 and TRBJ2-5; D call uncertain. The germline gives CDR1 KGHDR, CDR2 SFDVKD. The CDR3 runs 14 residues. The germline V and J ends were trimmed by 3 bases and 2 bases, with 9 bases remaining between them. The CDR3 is CATSDPTEQETQYF. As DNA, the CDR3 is TGTGCCACCAGTGATCCGACGGAACAAGAGACCCAGTACTTC.

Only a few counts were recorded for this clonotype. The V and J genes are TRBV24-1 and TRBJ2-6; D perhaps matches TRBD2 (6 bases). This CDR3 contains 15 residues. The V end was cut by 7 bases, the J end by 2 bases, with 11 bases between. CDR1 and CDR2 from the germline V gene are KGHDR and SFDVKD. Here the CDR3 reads CATSPPGAGANVLTF. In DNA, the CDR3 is TGTGCCACCAGCCCCCCGGGAGCTGGGGCCAACGTCCTGACTTTC.

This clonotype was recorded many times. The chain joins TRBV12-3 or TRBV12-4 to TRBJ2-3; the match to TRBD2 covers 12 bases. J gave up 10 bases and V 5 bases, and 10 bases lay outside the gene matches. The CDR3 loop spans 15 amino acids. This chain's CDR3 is CASSPGLAGLGPQYF. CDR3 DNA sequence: TGTGCCAGCAGTCCGGGACTAGCGGGTCTCGGACCGCAGTATTTT.

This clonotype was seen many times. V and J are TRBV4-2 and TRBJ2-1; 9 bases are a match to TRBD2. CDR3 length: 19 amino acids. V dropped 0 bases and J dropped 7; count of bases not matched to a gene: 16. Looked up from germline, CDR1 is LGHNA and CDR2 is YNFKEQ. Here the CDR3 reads CASSQDGRGAGGLGNEQFF. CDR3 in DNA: TGTGCCAGCAGCCAAGATGGGAGGGGTGCGGGAGGGCTAGGAAATGAGCAGTTCTTC.

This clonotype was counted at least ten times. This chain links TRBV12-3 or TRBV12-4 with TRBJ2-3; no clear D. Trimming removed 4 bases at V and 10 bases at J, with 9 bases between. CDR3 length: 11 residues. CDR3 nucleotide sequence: TGTGCCAGCAGTTCCGTCGGTCCGCAGTATTTT. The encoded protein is CASSSVGPQYF.